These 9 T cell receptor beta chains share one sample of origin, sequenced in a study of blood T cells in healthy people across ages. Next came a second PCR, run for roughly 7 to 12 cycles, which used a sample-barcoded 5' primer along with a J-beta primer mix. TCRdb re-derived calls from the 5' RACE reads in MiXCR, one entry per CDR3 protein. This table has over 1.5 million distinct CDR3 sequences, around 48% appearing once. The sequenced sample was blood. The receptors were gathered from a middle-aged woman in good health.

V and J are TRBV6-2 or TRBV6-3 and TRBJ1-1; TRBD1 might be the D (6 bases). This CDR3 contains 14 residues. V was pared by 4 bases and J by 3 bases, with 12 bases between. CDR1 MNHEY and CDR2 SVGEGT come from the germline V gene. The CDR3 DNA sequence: TGTGCCAGCAGTTTCAGACAGGTAGACACTGAAGCTTTCTTT. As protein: CASSFRQVDTEAFF.

This CDR3 reads CASSSPGYTEAFF. The CDR3 DNA reads as TGTGCCAGCAGTTCCCCCGGTTACACTGAAGCTTTCTTT. This sequence joins TRBV6-6 and TRBJ1-1, with no clear D. Trimming cost V 4 bases and J 3 bases, with 9 bases left between them. CDR1 and CDR2 (germline): MNHNY, SVGAGI (reference sequence). This CDR3 region has 13 residues.

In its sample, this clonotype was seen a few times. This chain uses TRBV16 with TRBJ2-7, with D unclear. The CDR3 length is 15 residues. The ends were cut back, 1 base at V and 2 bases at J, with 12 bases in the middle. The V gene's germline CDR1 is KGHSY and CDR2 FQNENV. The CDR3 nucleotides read TGTGCCAGCAGCCAATTGGCAGGTTTTACCTACGAGCAGTACTTC. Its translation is CASSQLAGFTYEQYF. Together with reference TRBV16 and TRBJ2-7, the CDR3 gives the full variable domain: GEEVAQTPKHLVRGEGQKAKLYCAPIKGHSYVFWYQQVLKNEFKFLISFQNENVFDETGMPKERFSAKCLPNSPCSLEIQATKLEDSAVYFCASSQLAGFTYEQYFGPGTRLTVT.

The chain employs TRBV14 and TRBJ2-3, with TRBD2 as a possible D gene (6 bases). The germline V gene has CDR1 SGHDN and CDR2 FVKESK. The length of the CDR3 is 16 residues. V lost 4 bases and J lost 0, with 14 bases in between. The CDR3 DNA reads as TGTGCCAGCAGCCCTTTTGGGCGGGGAAGCACAGATACGCAGTATTTT. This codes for CASSPFGRGSTDTQYF.

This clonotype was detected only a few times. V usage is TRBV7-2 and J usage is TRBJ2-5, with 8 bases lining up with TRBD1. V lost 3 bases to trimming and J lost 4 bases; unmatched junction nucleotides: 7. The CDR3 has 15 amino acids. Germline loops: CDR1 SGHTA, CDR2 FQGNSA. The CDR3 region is CASSFYDRGRETQYF. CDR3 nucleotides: TGTGCCAGCAGCTTTTACGACAGGGGCAGAGAGACCCAGTACTTC.

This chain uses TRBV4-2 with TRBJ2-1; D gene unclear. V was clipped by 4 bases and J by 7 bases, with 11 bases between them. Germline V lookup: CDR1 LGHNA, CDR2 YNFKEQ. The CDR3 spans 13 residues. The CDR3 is CASSRYLGNEQFF. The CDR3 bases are TGTGCCAGCAGCCGGTATCTGGGAAATGAGCAGTTCTTC.

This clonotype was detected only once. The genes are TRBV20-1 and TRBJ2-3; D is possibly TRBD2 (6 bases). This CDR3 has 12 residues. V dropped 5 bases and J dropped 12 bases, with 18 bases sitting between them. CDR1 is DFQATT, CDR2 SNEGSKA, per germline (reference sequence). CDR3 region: CSASGGRLIQYF. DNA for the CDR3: TGCAGTGCTTCCGGGGGACGTTTAATACAGTATTTT.

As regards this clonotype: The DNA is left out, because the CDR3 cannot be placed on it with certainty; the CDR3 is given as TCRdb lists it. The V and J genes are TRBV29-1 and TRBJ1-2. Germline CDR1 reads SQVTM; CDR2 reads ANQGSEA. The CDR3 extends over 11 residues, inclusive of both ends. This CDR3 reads CGTDLIYGCTF.

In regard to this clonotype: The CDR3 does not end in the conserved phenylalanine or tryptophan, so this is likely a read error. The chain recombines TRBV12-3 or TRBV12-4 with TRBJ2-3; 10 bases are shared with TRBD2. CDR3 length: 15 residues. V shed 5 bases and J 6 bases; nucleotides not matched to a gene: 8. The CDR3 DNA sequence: TGTGCCAGCAGTCTTAGCGGGGGGTACCGGGATACGCAGTATTCT. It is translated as CASSLSGGYRDTQYS.